The rows below give T cell receptor beta chains drawn from one sample of a study of vaccination and CD4 T cells after COVID-19. The antigens for these receptors are not known. Via MiXCR, TCRdb re-called the PCR reads, giving one row per CDR3 protein. The table lists fewer than 8,500 distinct CDR3 sequences, roughly 32% of them singletons, with about 28% in the top ten. The source material was CD4+ T cells from blood, cultured in vitro. The receptors come from a human donor in good health. Both conserved end residues are part of each CDR3. Each record gives: V gene, J gene, D gene, clone size, CDR3 DNA, CDR3 protein. The D gene is left open where the match is weak. Not every row has a clone size; where given, it reads once, few, many or a size class.

V: TRBV20-1; J: TRBJ1-6; D: .; size: hyperexpanded; DNA: TGCAGTGCTAGAGCGCGGAGACTCACTAATTCACCCCTCCACTTT; CDR3: CSARARRLTNSPLHF
V: TRBV6-4; J: TRBJ2-2; D: .; size: few; DNA: TGTGCCAGCAGTGAAGGGTCCACCGGGGAGCTGTTTTTT; CDR3: CASSEGSTGELFF
V: TRBV7-3; J: TRBJ2-1; D: .; size: .; DNA: TGTGCCAGCAGCCCGCTAGGAAAGCTCGAGCAGTTCTTC; CDR3: CASSPLGKLEQFF
V: TRBV11-2; J: TRBJ2-5; D: .; size: few; DNA: TGTGCCAGCAGCCAGGACGGGCAGACCCAGTACTTC; CDR3: CASSQDGQTQYF
V: TRBV20-1; J: TRBJ1-1; D: .; size: few; DNA: TGCAGTGCTAGAGATCCAGGCGGGCTGAACACTGAAGCTTTCTTT; CDR3: CSARDPGGLNTEAFF
V: TRBV19; J: TRBJ1-1; D: TRBD1; size: few; DNA: TGTGCCAGCTCAAGGGGGCCGAACACTGAAGCTTTCTTT; CDR3: CASSRGPNTEAFF
V: TRBV20-1; J: TRBJ2-4; D: TRBD1; size: few; DNA: TGCAGTGTTCGGACAGGGTCCAAAAACATTCAGTACTTC; CDR3: CSVRTGSKNIQYF
V: TRBV20-1; J: TRBJ1-5; D: TRBD1; size: few; DNA: TGCAGTGCTCTTCGGACAGGAATAGTTAGCAATCAGCCCCAGCATTTT; CDR3: CSALRTGIVSNQPQHF
V: TRBV25-1; J: TRBJ2-1; D: .; size: .; DNA: TGTGCCAGCAGTGAAACTAGGCTCAATGAGCAGTTCTTC; CDR3: CASSETRLNEQFF
V: TRBV20-1; J: TRBJ1-4; D: .; size: few; DNA: TGCAGTGCTAGCCCGGACACACTGAGGGAAAAACTGTTTTTT; CDR3: CSASPDTLREKLFF
V: TRBV11-2; J: TRBJ1-1; D: .; size: .; DNA: TGTGCCAGCAGCGCCTATTCCAGGGCGGGGGAAGCTTTCTTT; CDR3: CASSAYSRAGEAFF
V: TRBV6-5; J: TRBJ2-3; D: TRBD2; size: few; DNA: TGTGCCAGCAGTTCCCCACTAGCGGGGGGGAGGACAGATACGCAGTATTTT; CDR3: CASSSPLAGGRTDTQYF
V: TRBV20-1; J: TRBJ2-3; D: TRBD2; size: few; DNA: TGCAGTGCTAACCCAGGGACTAGCTGGACAGATACGCAGTATTTT; CDR3: CSANPGTSWTDTQYF
V: TRBV2; J: TRBJ1-2; D: .; size: .; DNA: TGTGCCAGCAGCAGAGGGGTTAACTATGGCTACACCTTC; CDR3: CASSRGVNYGYTF
V: TRBV19; J: TRBJ1-1; D: TRBD1; size: .; DNA: TGTGCCAGTAGTAGACAGGGGATGAACACTGAAGCTTTCTTT; CDR3: CASSRQGMNTEAFF
V: TRBV29-1; J: TRBJ1-2; D: .; size: .; DNA: TGCAGCGTTGGCAATGTTGGAACCTATGGCTACACCTTC; CDR3: CSVGNVGTYGYTF
V: TRBV6-1; J: TRBJ2-5; D: .; size: .; DNA: TGTGCCAGCAGGGAAGAAGAGACCCAGTACTTC; CDR3: CASREEETQYF